This T cell receptor beta chain was retrieved from a study of T cell clones after liver transplantation. Study-wide context: HCV positivity affected three of eight recipients; the rest lacked autoimmune or viral indications.

V gave up 1 base and J gave up 7 bases, with 17 bases separating them. The length of the CDR3 is 16 residues. Germline V CDR1 and CDR2: LNHDA, SQIVND (reference sequence). The method was immunoSEQ multiplex PCR; TCRdb's version includes in-frame clones alone and lacks a portion of them. The data hold 75,000 to 95,000 clones, with roughly 84% observed a single time. The starting material was CD4+ T cells from blood, obtained less than 50 months after liver transplant. The TCR sequence derives from a human patient who received a liver transplant. Among the T cells, some may be from the graft donor. The chain recombines TRBV19 with TRBJ2-1; D possibly corresponds to TRBD2 (5 bases). The DNA of the CDR3 is TGTGCCAGTAGTATAGTGGCGGGCCCTCTAGAGAATGAGCAGTTCTTC. Its protein product is CASSIVAGPLENEQFF.